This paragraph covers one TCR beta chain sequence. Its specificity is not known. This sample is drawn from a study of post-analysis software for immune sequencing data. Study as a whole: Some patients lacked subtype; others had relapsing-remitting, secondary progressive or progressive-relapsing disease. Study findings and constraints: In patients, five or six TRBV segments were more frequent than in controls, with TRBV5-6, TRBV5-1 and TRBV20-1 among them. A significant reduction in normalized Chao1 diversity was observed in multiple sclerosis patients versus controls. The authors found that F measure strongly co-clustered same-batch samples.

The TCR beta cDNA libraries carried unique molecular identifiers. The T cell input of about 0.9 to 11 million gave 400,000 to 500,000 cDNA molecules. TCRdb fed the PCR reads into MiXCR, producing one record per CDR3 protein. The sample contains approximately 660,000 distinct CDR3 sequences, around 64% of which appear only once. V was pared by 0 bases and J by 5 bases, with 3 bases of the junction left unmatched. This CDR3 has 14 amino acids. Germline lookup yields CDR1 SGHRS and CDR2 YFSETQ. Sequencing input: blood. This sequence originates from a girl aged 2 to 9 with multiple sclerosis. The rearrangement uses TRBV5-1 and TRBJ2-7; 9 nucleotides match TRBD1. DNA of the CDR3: TGCGCCAGCAGCTTGGGGGACAGGGTAAACGAGCAGTACTTC. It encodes CASSLGDRVNEQYF.